Each of the 8 T cell receptor beta chains below was sequenced from the same sample in a study of Ad26.COV2.S vaccination and SARS-CoV-2 variants. Noted treatment: 15 to 20 received Ad26.COV2.S at low or high dose, single or two shots; roughly five received placebo; per-sample allocation not given. Sampling happened 63 days after the first vaccine or placebo injection. Profiled with immunoSEQ multiplex PCR; TCRdb holds only in-frame clones, not every one. Of a few hundred thousand clones in the sample, around four fifths were seen once. The sequencing used peripheral blood, collected in a trial of Ad26.COV2.S vaccine versus placebo. Source of these receptors: a person between 18 and 65 years old who received the Ad26.COV2.S COVID-19 vaccine or a placebo.

This clone was counted once. The chain has TRBV7-9 and TRBJ2-2; tentative D call: TRBD1 (7 bases). Between the trimmed V and J ends, which lost 5 bases and 0 bases, there was a span of 16 bases. Germline V gene lookup returns CDR1 SEHNR and CDR2 FQNEAQ (reference sequence). The CDR3 length is 17 residues. The CDR3 coding sequence is TGTGCCAGCAGCCCCTCCGCGGGACAGTCGAACACCGGGGAGCTGTTTTTT. Its translation: CASSPSAGQSNTGELFF.

The V call is TRBV29-1, the J call TRBJ2-1; 9 bases map to TRBD1. Germline V gene sequence: CDR1 SQVTM, CDR2 ANQGSEA. The CDR3 runs to 15 residues. The V segment lost 4 bases and the J segment 8 bases; nucleotides outside the gene matches: 12. As DNA, the CDR3 is TGCAGCGTTGTAATCCGGGACAGGGTCGGGGATGAGCAGTTCTTC. Amino acid sequence: CSVVIRDRVGDEQFF.

The genes are TRBV11-3 and TRBJ2-3; 9 nucleotides match TRBD2. The CDR3 totals 18 residues. V lost 5 bases, J lost 0 bases, and 12 bases stayed unmatched. Germline V CDR1 and CDR2: SGHNT, YENEEA. CDR3 sequence reads: CASSPGTSFSLSTDTQYF. CDR3 in DNA: TGTGCCAGCAGCCCCGGGACTAGCTTCTCCCTTAGCACAGATACGCAGTATTTT.

The chain is built from TRBV18 and TRBJ2-3; D may be TRBD2 (6 bases). Germline values: CDR1 KGHSH, CDR2 LQKENI. The CDR3 covers 15 residues. The V end was cut by 3 bases, the J end by 8 bases, with 18 bases between. This chain's CDR3 is CASSPAGGPGGTQYF. As DNA, the CDR3 is TGTGCCAGCTCACCGGCAGGTGGGCCCGGGGGTACGCAGTATTTT.

The chain employs TRBV6-5 and TRBJ2-4, with 9 bases aligning to TRBD1. The CDR3 length is 14 residues. Germline CDR1 reads MNHEY; CDR2 reads SVGAGI. V lost 5 bases to trimming and J lost 7 bases; unmatched junction nucleotides: 6. The CDR3 DNA is TGTGCCAGCAGTCCCCCCGGACAGGGGAACATTCAGTACTTC. It is translated as CASSPPGQGNIQYF.

The rearrangement joins TRBV27 to TRBJ1-2, with 8 bases fitting TRBD1. Germline-derived CDR1 and CDR2 are MNHEY and SMNVEV (reference sequence). The CDR3 has 14 amino acids. The V segment lost 3 bases and the J segment 7 bases; nucleotides outside the gene matches: 7. The CDR3 nucleotides read TGTGCCAGCAGTTTCGCAGGGGGCGCAGCTGGCTACACCTTC. Its translation is CASSFAGGAAGYTF.

The rearrangement links TRBV12-5 to TRBJ2-1, with TRBD2 matching over 9 bases. Trimming removed 11 bases from V and 8 bases from J; junction bases left unmatched: 16. The CDR3 has 15 amino acids. The germline V gene encodes CDR1 LGHNT and CDR2 FRNRAP. CDR3 nucleotides: TGTGCTTCCAAAGGCGGGGGGGGCCCTTACGATGAGCAGTTCTTC. It is translated as CASKGGGGPYDEQFF.

The chain employs TRBV9 and TRBJ1-1; D remains ambiguous. V lost 1 base, J lost 3 bases, and 7 bases lay in between. The germline V gene encodes CDR1 SGDLS and CDR2 YYNGEE. The CDR3 is made up of 13 amino acids. In DNA form, the CDR3 reads TGTGCCAGCAGCGTACCACCGCACACTGAAGCTTTCTTT. It specifies CASSVPPHTEAFF.